The present T cell receptor (beta chain) was sequenced within a study of OX40 agonist ivuxolimab in advanced cancers. As for the study more broadly: Ivuxolimab was a fully human IgG2 agonistic monoclonal antibody targeting the costimulatory receptor OX40 (CD134). Peripheral TCRbeta sequencing aimed to test whether ivuxolimab altered TCR sequence diversity and caused clonal T-cell expansion. Intravenous ivuxolimab was administered to patients every 2 weeks at six dose levels: 0.01, 0.1, 0.3, 1.5, 3 and 10 mg/kg. Partial responses occurred in three dose-escalation patients: two with cutaneous melanoma and one with hepatocellular carcinoma. The paper covers the monotherapy dose-escalation part of the phase I ivuxolimab trial, which included N ≈ 54 patients. Prior anti-PD-1, anti-PD-L1 or anti-CTLA-4 therapy was permitted, and checkpoint inhibitors had been received by 30% to 40% of dose-escalation patients. In the dose-escalation cohort, over 65% of patients were male, and the mean age was approximately 55 years, with a range of roughly 23 to 85. Of the roughly 51 patients in dose escalation, about 20 had hepatocellular carcinoma, some 15 had melanoma, 9 had renal cell carcinoma and 9 had head and neck cancer.

The paper as a whole reports these results and caveats: The antigen specificity of the clonally expanded peripheral T cells was not determined. On average, CD8+ T cells showed more expanded clones than CD4+ T cells after ivuxolimab. In the 0.1-3.0 mg/kg groups, partial responders had among the lowest normalized peripheral clonal expansion, particularly in CD8+ T cells. Low levels of normalized T-cell clonal expansion were also seen in some patients who did not respond. At doses of 0.1 to 3.0 mg/kg, clonal expansion of both CD4+ and CD8+ T cells in blood was seen between baseline and week 6.

The trial excluded patients who had a history of autoimmune disease or were on systemic immunosuppression. Peripheral blood for TCR sequencing was collected from all dose cohorts at baseline, on cycle 4 day 1, and on cycle 7 day 1. Samples came from an open-label, multicenter, first-in-human phase I dose-escalation trial of ivuxolimab. Adults with locally advanced or metastatic head and neck squamous cell, hepatocellular, melanoma or renal cell carcinoma were enrolled in the trial. Before TCR sequencing, CD4+ T cells and CD8+ T cells were sorted from peripheral blood as separate populations. Comments on this clone: Its antigen remains unidentified. No base qualities exist here, and no much larger clone lies one base off it.

For sequencing of the TCRbeta CDR3 region, genomic DNA was extracted from the sorted cells. The immunoSEQ Assay was used for sequencing of TCRbeta CDR3 regions. In TCRdb, the immuneACCESS table is reduced to in-frame sequences with V and J assigned. These tables do not hold every clone; where another copy was compared, an unresolved V gene accounts for under half, and the others remain unexplained. The sample contains more than 20,000 clones, around four fifths of them found a single time. 26% of the sample is taken by the ten largest. Sequenced material: CD4+ or CD8+ T cells sorted from blood, taken in a trial of the OX40 agonist ivuxolimab. This clonotype originated in an adult with an advanced solid tumor such as melanoma, head and neck, liver or kidney cancer.

The CDR3 reads CASSRATGGDSSPLHF. In nucleotides, the sequence is TGTGCCAGCAGCAGAGCGACAGGGGGCGATAGTTCACCCCTCCACTTT. The chain is made from TRBV21-1 and TRBJ1-6; the table's D call of TRBD1 was not tested on the DNA. TRBV21-1 is a pseudogene. Counted from cysteine to phenylalanine, this CDR3 has 16 amino acids. Only the CDR3 region is kept as DNA, spanning 48 bases read in frame from base 1.